Each of the 27 T cell receptor beta chains below was sequenced from the same sample in a study of neurological immune-mediated disorders. A single record per CDR3 protein comes from TCRdb applying MiXCR to the 5' RACE reads. The table records 26,000 or so distinct CDR3 sequences, less than 8.5% of them present only once. The sequenced material came from PBMCs. These receptors all come from a woman aged 45 to 65 in good health.

This clonotype has ten or more counts. This chain links TRBV6-1 with TRBJ2-4; the D call may be TRBD1 or TRBD2 (6 bases each). The CDR3 extends over 14 amino acids. V was cut by 2 bases and J by 5 bases, with 10 bases left in between. Germline values: CDR1 MNHNS, CDR2 SASEGT. CDR3 amino acids: CASSESGGQNIQYF. CDR3 in DNA: TGTGCCAGCAGTGAATCCGGGGGCCAAAACATTCAGTACTTC.

This clonotype showed up many times. The rearrangement uses TRBV20-1 and TRBJ2-2; D unclear. V lost 3 bases, J lost 2 bases, and 7 bases lay in between. Germline CDR1 reads DFQATT; CDR2 reads SNEGSKA (reference sequence). CDR3 length: 13 residues. The CDR3 reads CSASKANTGELFF. CDR3 DNA: TGCAGTGCTAGTAAGGCCAACACCGGGGAGCTGTTTTTT.

This clonotype was seen ten or more times. The chain couples TRBV20-1 to TRBJ1-2; D perhaps matches TRBD1 (6 bases). Between the trimmed V and J ends, which lost 6 bases and 4 bases, there was a span of 18 bases. Germline V gene data show CDR1 as DFQATT and CDR2 as SNEGSKA (reference sequence). The CDR3 is 14 amino acids. This chain's CDR3 is CSARKQGISYGYTF. As DNA, the CDR3 is TGCAGTGCCCGAAAACAGGGAATCTCCTATGGCTACACCTTC.

This clonotype has at least ten counts. The rearrangement uses TRBV7-2 and TRBJ2-1; 9 positions agree with TRBD2. Trimming took 4 bases from V and 0 from J; bases not matched to a gene: 22. This CDR3 is built from 22 residues. The germline V gene has CDR1 SGHTA and CDR2 FQGNSA. CDR3 loop: CASSSPVRPTTWRGGSYNEQFF. The CDR3 DNA reads TGTGCCAGCAGCTCCCCTGTACGGCCTACCACCTGGCGGGGGGGCTCCTACAATGAGCAGTTCTTC.

This clonotype came up many times. The chain recombines TRBV20-1 with TRBJ2-7, with D possibly matching TRBD2 (6 bases). Germline CDR1 is DFQATT and CDR2 is SNEGSKA (reference sequence). The germline V and J ends were trimmed by 6 bases and 5 bases, with 26 bases remaining between them. The CDR3 loop spans 16 amino acids. The DNA for the CDR3 is TGCAGTGCGGAGCTGCCCTCGTGGCCCGGGGGTGACGAGCAGTACTTC. Protein sequence: CSAELPSWPGGDEQYF.

This clonotype showed up many times. The chain links TRBV28 to TRBJ2-7, with TRBD2 as a possible D gene (5 bases). Between the trimmed V and J ends, which lost 3 bases and 5 bases, there was a span of 14 bases. Germline V gene lookup returns CDR1 MDHEN and CDR2 SYDVKM. The CDR3 is 14 amino acids. The CDR3 sequence: CASSFGVQRHEQYF. The DNA of the CDR3 is TGTGCCAGCAGTTTCGGGGTTCAACGGCACGAGCAGTACTTC. Full variable domain (outside the CDR3, taken from reference TRBV28 and TRBJ2-7): DVKVTQSSRYLVKRTGEKVFLECVQDMDHENMFWYRQDPGLGLRLIYFSYDVKMKEKGDIPEGYSVSREKKERFSLILESASTNQTSMYLCASSFGVQRHEQYFGPGTRLTVT.

The rearrangement links TRBV28 to TRBJ2-5; a weak D match, TRBD2 (5 bases). Germline CDR1 is MDHEN and CDR2 is SYDVKM. This CDR3 comprises 13 residues. V was shortened by 6 bases and J by 5 bases, with 13 bases between the two germline ends. The CDR3 DNA reads as TGTGCCAGCAGGCTGGCGGGTTTGGAGACCCAGTACTTC. Its protein is CASRLAGLETQYF.

This clonotype was seen ten or more times. V and J are TRBV5-1 and TRBJ2-5; 7 bases match TRBD1. The CDR3 loop spans 15 amino acids. CDR1 and CDR2 from the germline V gene are SGHRS and YFSETQ. Trimming removed 4 bases from V and 2 bases from J; junction bases left unmatched: 8. CDR3 bases: TGCGCCAGCAGCCGGGACAGCTGGGAACAAGAGACCCAGTACTTC. Encoded protein: CASSRDSWEQETQYF.

The table lists this clonotype with many counts. V and J are TRBV28 and TRBJ1-1, with TRBD1 as a possible D gene (6 bases). Trimming took 5 bases from V and 8 from J, leaving 15 bases between them. The CDR3 contains 13 residues. CDR1 MDHEN and CDR2 SYDVKM come from the germline V gene. CDR3: CASSQPDSLEAFF. CDR3 bases: TGTGCCAGCAGTCAACCGGACAGCCTGGAAGCTTTCTTT.

This clonotype was seen at least ten times. The V and J genes are TRBV19 and TRBJ1-1, with 11 positions matching TRBD1. V lost 4 bases and J lost 7; bases outside the gene matches: 11. This CDR3 spans 16 amino acids. Germline CDR1 and CDR2: LNHDA and SQIVND (reference sequence). The CDR3: CASSTGLGQGAGEAFF. The CDR3 nucleotides are TGTGCCAGTAGTACAGGACTCGGACAGGGGGCGGGTGAAGCTTTCTTT.

The sample holds many counts of this clonotype. The J gene is TRBJ2-5, the V gene TRBV18, with 9 bases aligning to TRBD1. J was trimmed by 6 bases and V by 6 bases; bases with no gene match: 11. Germline V gene data show CDR1 as KGHSH and CDR2 as LQKENI. The CDR3 covers 15 residues. CDR3 sequence: CASSSPGQGKQTQYF. For the CDR3, the DNA is TGTGCCAGCTCGTCGCCGGGACAGGGCAAACAGACCCAGTACTTC.

This clonotype appeared many times. This chain links TRBV7-2 with TRBJ1-1; D is uncertain. V was pared by 5 bases and J by 5 bases, with 6 bases between. Germline CDR1 and CDR2: SGHTA and FQGNSA. The CDR3 has 11 residues. The CDR3 nucleotides are TGTGCCAGCAGCCGGTTGACTGAAGCTTTCTTT. It codes for CASSRLTEAFF.

The table lists this clonotype with many counts. This chain joins TRBV9 and TRBJ1-2; D is perhaps TRBD1 (6 bases). V was shortened by 2 bases and J by 0 bases, with 8 bases between the two germline ends. This CDR3 comprises 14 residues. Germline V gene data show CDR1 as SGDLS and CDR2 as YYNGEE. The CDR3 nucleotides read TGTGCCAGCAGCGTTTCAGGGGCTAACTATGGCTACACCTTC. It is translated as CASSVSGANYGYTF.

This clonotype was counted ten times or more. This chain joins TRBV7-6 and TRBJ1-1; no reliable D call. The CDR3 length is 13 residues. CDR1 is SGHVS, CDR2 FNYEAQ, per germline. With 1 base removed from V and 3 bases from J, the gap between germline ends came to 6 bases. CDR3 sequence: CASSLGQYTEAFF. The CDR3 nucleotides are TGTGCCAGCAGCTTAGGTCAGTACACTGAAGCTTTCTTT. Full variable domain (rest looked up from reference TRBV7-6 and TRBJ1-1): GAGVSQSPRYKVTKRGQDVALRCDPISGHVSLYWYRQALGQGPEFLTYFNYEAQQDKSGLPNDRFSAERPEGSISTLTIQRTEQRDSAMYRCASSLGQYTEAFFGQGTRLTVV.

In its sample, this clonotype was seen many times. The chain joins TRBV29-1 to TRBJ2-7; 9 bases are a match to TRBD1. CDR3 length equals 14 residues. V shed 5 bases, J shed 0 bases, and the junction held 5 bases outside the gene matches. Per germline, CDR1 SQVTM and CDR2 ANQGSEA. The CDR3 bases are TGCAGCGTTCGGGACAGGGAAACCTCCTACGAGCAGTACTTC. Amino acid sequence: CSVRDRETSYEQYF.

This clonotype came up many times. The chain uses TRBV5-6 and TRBJ2-2; TRBD1 matches at 7 bases. After removal of 5 bases from V and 4 bases from J, the junction contained 5 bases not matched to a gene. The CDR3 extends over 14 amino acids. Germline V gene lookup returns CDR1 SGHDT and CDR2 YYEEEE. CDR3 residues: CASRPGTVTGELFF. The CDR3 nucleotides are TGTGCCAGCAGGCCCGGGACAGTCACCGGGGAGCTGTTTTTT.

At least ten counts were recorded for this clonotype. This chain joins TRBV29-1 and TRBJ2-2; the D gene is possibly TRBD2 (5 bases). The CDR3 has 13 amino acids. V lost 3 bases, J lost 2 bases, and 7 bases lay in between. The germline CDR1 and CDR2 sequences are SQVTM and ANQGSEA. DNA for the CDR3: TGCAGCGTTGACCGGGGAAACACCGGGGAGCTGTTTTTT. Its translation: CSVDRGNTGELFF.

In this sample, this clonotype turned up many times. This chain uses TRBV7-7 with TRBJ2-1, with 12 bases that match TRBD2. Trimming at V came to 7 bases and at J to 6 bases, leaving 7 bases not matched to a gene. This CDR3 spans 15 amino acids. Germline V gene lookup returns CDR1 SSHAT and CDR2 FNYEAQ (reference sequence). The CDR3 sequence is CASTPGLAGRNEQFF. CDR3 sequence (DNA): TGTGCCAGCACCCCGGGACTAGCGGGCCGCAATGAGCAGTTCTTC.

This clonotype was found many times. The chain is built from TRBV2 and TRBJ2-7; tentative D call: TRBD1 (6 bases). CDR1 and CDR2 from the germline V gene are SNHLY and FYNNEI. The CDR3 consists of 14 residues. V was pared by 6 bases and J by 6 bases, with 18 bases between. The CDR3 coding sequence is TGTGCCAGCAGGACACAGGGCTTAAGATCCGAGCAGTACTTC. Translation gives CASRTQGLRSEQYF. Drawing the rest from reference TRBV2 and TRBJ2-7, the complete variable domain is EPEVTQTPSHQVTQMGQEVILRCVPISNHLYFYWYRQILGQKVEFLVSFYNNEISEKSEIFDDQFSVERPDGSNFTLKIRSTKLEDSAMYFCASRTQGLRSEQYFGPGTRLTVT.

V gene TRBV2 combines with J gene TRBJ2-7; D call uncertain. V shed 8 bases and J shed 0 bases, with 8 bases lying between them. This CDR3 region has 12 residues. CDR1 and CDR2 (germline): SNHLY, FYNNEI. DNA of the CDR3: TGTGCCAGCGACCAAAGCTCCTACGAGCAGTACTTC. It encodes CASDQSSYEQYF.

In its sample, this clonotype was seen many times. The V and J genes are TRBV20-1 and TRBJ2-1; possibly TRBD2 for D (5 bases). The CDR3 sequence is 13 residues long. V shed 4 bases and J shed 6 bases, with 13 bases lying between them. Per germline, CDR1 DFQATT and CDR2 SNEGSKA (reference sequence). In DNA form, the CDR3 reads TGCAGTGCTATGGGGAGTGTATCCAATGAGCAGTTCTTC. It translates to CSAMGSVSNEQFF.

This clonotype was recorded many times. The rearrangement uses TRBV11-3 and TRBJ2-5; D is undetermined. The CDR3 spans 13 residues. The V end was cut by 4 bases, the J end by 3 bases, with 9 bases between. Germline lookup yields CDR1 SGHNT and CDR2 YENEEA. The CDR3 region is CASSSNAEETQYF. In DNA, the CDR3 is TGTGCCAGCAGCTCGAACGCAGAAGAGACCCAGTACTTC.

This clonotype was recorded at least ten times. The CDR3 here is CSAEGRLFSYNEQFF. The CDR3 region has the DNA TGCAGTGCTGAAGGGAGGCTCTTCTCCTACAATGAGCAGTTCTTC. The chain couples TRBV20-1 to TRBJ2-1; TRBD2 might be the D (6 bases). The germline gives CDR1 DFQATT, CDR2 SNEGSKA (reference sequence). V gave up 5 bases and J gave up 0 bases, with 14 bases separating them. CDR3 length equals 15 residues.

The chain carries TRBV7-2 and TRBJ2-5; 8 bases line up with TRBD1. Germline CDR1 SGHTA, CDR2 FQGNSA. V shed 2 bases and J 4 bases; nucleotides not matched to a gene: 0. The CDR3 loop spans 13 amino acids. The CDR3 here is CASSLQGAETQYF. The CDR3 coding sequence is TGTGCCAGCAGCTTACAGGGGGCAGAGACCCAGTACTTC.

This clonotype has ten or more counts. The chain couples TRBV7-2 to TRBJ2-1, with D maybe TRBD2 (7 bases). This CDR3 is built from 13 residues. Germline loops: CDR1 SGHTA, CDR2 FQGNSA. Trimming removed 4 bases from V and 7 bases from J, with 11 bases in between. The CDR3 region has the DNA TGTGCCAGCAGCTGGGGGGGCGATAATGAGCAGTTCTTC. Encoded protein: CASSWGGDNEQFF.

This clonotype was detected ten times or more. The chain is built from TRBV27 and TRBJ1-1, with D uncertain. This CDR3 comprises 14 residues. The V gene's germline CDR1 is MNHEY and CDR2 SMNVEV (reference sequence). V was pared by 5 bases and J by 1 base, with 11 bases between. The CDR3 DNA reads as TGTGCCAGCAGTGAGGCAGAGAGGAACACTGAAGCTTTCTTT. This encodes CASSEAERNTEAFF.

Only a few counts were recorded for this clonotype. V usage is TRBV6-5 and J usage is TRBJ1-2; D is uncertain. CDR1 and CDR2 from the germline V gene are MNHEY and SVGAGI. CDR3 length equals 13 residues. Trimming pared 2 bases from V and 3 bases from J, leaving 7 bases between. CDR3 residues: CASSYGTDYGYTF. CDR3 DNA: TGTGCCAGCAGTTACGGTACGGACTATGGCTACACCTTC.